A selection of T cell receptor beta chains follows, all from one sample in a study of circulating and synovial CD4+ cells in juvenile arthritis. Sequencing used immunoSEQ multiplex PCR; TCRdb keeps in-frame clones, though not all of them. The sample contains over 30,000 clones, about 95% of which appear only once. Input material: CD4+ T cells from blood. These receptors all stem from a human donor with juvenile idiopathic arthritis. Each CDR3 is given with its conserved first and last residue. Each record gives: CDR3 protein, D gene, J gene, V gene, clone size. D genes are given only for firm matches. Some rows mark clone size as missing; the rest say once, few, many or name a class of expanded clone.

CASSPTGGRGETQYF | TRBD1 | TRBJ2-5 | TRBV7-2 | -
CASSETSGKQYF | - | TRBJ2-7 | TRBV9 | -
CASSLGQNYGYTF | - | TRBJ1-2 | TRBV5-6 | -
CASSPTSGNEQFF | - | TRBJ2-1 | TRBV5-4 | -
CASSLIAGNTIYF | - | TRBJ1-3 | TRBV7-2 | -
CASSTQIGGWYGYTF | - | TRBJ1-2 | TRBV18 | -
CGPRQGARSYTF | TRBD1 | TRBJ1-2 | TRBV19 | -
CAISSGAHYGYTF | - | TRBJ1-2 | TRBV10-3 | -
CASSHKDPLAGGLYEQYF | TRBD2 | TRBJ2-7 | TRBV5-8 | -
CAYTTARNYGYTF | - | TRBJ1-2 | TRBV30 | -
CASSRTAPGTAAFGNTIYF | - | TRBJ1-3 | TRBV27 | -
CASRDDRVVQPQHF | TRBD1 | TRBJ1-5 | TRBV19 | -
CAWSGNYAPGQGETQYF | TRBD1 | TRBJ2-5 | TRBV30 | once
CASTLGLGRETQYF | - | TRBJ2-5 | TRBV2 | -
CASSLGPGEIYEQYF | - | TRBJ2-7 | TRBV18 | -
CASSFSDRGSEQYF | TRBD1 | TRBJ2-7 | TRBV10-2 | once
CASSPWPQRSGSRREQYF | TRBD2 | TRBJ2-7 | TRBV7-2 | -
CASSPGTPPYEQYF | - | TRBJ2-7 | TRBV11-2 | -
CASGLAGDEQYF | TRBD2 | TRBJ2-7 | TRBV2 | -
CATARSGNQPQHF | - | TRBJ1-5 | TRBV15 | -
CASSNQNTEAFF | - | TRBJ1-1 | TRBV5-6 | -
CASSRDGGANFGYTF | - | TRBJ1-2 | TRBV19 | -
CASSSAEKTQYF | - | TRBJ2-5 | TRBV27 | -
CASSLGGENYGYTF | - | TRBJ1-2 | TRBV28 | -
CASRGTSNQPQHF | - | TRBJ1-5 | TRBV6-6 | -
CASSPRQGWTGELFF | TRBD1 | TRBJ2-2 | TRBV7-3 | -
CSAYKNTEAFF | - | TRBJ1-1 | TRBV20-1 | -
CASTGTRDRGHEQYF | TRBD1 | TRBJ2-7 | TRBV6-5 | -
CASSLAGTGTYEQYF | TRBD1 | TRBJ2-7 | TRBV11-1 | -
CASRLGTSYQETQYF | - | TRBJ2-5 | TRBV28 | -
CASRFRGSPLHF | - | TRBJ1-6 | TRBV11-2 | -
CASSSTLWVGGAGLRNTIYF | - | TRBJ1-3 | TRBV28 | -